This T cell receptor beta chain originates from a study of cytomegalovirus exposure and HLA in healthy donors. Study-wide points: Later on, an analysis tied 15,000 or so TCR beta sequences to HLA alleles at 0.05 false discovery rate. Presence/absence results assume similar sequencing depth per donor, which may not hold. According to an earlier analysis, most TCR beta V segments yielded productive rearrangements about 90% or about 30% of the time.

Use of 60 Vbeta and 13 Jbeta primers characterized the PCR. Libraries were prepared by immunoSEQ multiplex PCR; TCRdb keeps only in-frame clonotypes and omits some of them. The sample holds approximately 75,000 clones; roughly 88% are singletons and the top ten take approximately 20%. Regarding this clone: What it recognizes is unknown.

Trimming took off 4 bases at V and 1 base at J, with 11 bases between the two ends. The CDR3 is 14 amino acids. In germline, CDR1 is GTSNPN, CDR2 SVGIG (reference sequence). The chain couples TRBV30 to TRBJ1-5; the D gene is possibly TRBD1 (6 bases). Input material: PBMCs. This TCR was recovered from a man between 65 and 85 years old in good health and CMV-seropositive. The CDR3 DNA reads TGTGCCTGGACAGGGGCTGGGAGCAATCAGCCCCAGCATTTT. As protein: CAWTGAGSNQPQHF. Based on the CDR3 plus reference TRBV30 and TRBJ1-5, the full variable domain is SQTIHQWPATLVQPVGSPLSLECTVEGTSNPNLYWYRQAAGRGLQLLFYSVGIGQISSEVPQNLSASRPQDRQFILSSKKLLLSDSGFYLCAWTGAGSNQPQHFGDGTRLSIL.